Each of the 32 T cell receptor beta chains below was sequenced from the same sample in a study of cytomegalovirus exposure and HLA in healthy donors. Vbeta (60) and Jbeta (13) primers were used in the PCR. Using immunoSEQ multiplex PCR, the repertoire was profiled, and TCRdb retains in-frame clones only, with some absent. The table lists about 200,000 clones, approximately 80% of them singletons. Sequences were obtained from PBMCs. The receptors stem from a woman between 25 and 40 years old in good health and CMV-seropositive.

The J gene is TRBJ2-4, the V gene TRBV6-6, with TRBD2 matching 11 bases. Germline CDR1 is MNHNY and CDR2 is SVGAGI (reference sequence). Trimming cost V 4 bases and J 1 base; bases outside gene matches: 3. This CDR3 region has 16 residues. CDR3 residues: CASSLTSGGAKNIQYF. In nucleotides, the CDR3 is TGTGCCAGCAGTTTAACTAGCGGGGGCGCCAAAAACATTCAGTACTTC.

The sample holds a few counts of this clone. The rearrangement joins TRBV6-6 to TRBJ1-6; 7 bases are shared with TRBD1. V gave up 6 bases and J gave up 0 bases; unmatched junction bases: 5. This CDR3 comprises 16 residues. CDR1 MNHNY and CDR2 SVGAGI come from the germline V gene (reference sequence). CDR3 region: CASSRQGSSYNSPLHF. CDR3 sequence (DNA): TGTGCCAGCAGCCGACAGGGAAGCTCCTATAATTCACCCCTCCACTTT.

This sequence joins TRBV7-8 and TRBJ2-6; D remains ambiguous. Germline loops: CDR1 SGHVS, CDR2 FQNEAQ. V was pared by 4 bases and J by 4 bases, with 17 bases between. This CDR3 region has 17 residues. CDR3 DNA: TGTGCCAGCAGCTCAAGAGCGAGGCCGTTGGGGGCCAACGTCCTGACTTTC. Its translation is CASSSRARPLGANVLTF. Looking up the rest from reference TRBV7-8 and TRBJ2-6 gives the full variable domain: GAGVSQSPRYKVAKRGQDVALRCDPISGHVSLFWYQQALGQGPEFLTYFQNEAQLDKSGLPSDRFFAERPEGSVSTLKIQRTQQEDSAVYLCASSSRARPLGANVLTFGAGSRLTVL.

V usage is TRBV7-6 and J usage is TRBJ2-1, with a possible D match to TRBD2 (6 bases). Trimming pared 1 base from V and 7 bases from J, leaving 20 bases between. The CDR3 is 17 amino acids. CDR1 SGHVS and CDR2 FNYEAQ come from the germline V gene. The CDR3 DNA sequence: TGTGCCAGCAGCTTAGAACCTAGCGTGACCTCTGGGAATGAGCAGTTCTTC. It translates to CASSLEPSVTSGNEQFF.

The V call is TRBV4-3, the J call TRBJ1-1; D gene uncertain. Trimming pared 3 bases from V and 1 base from J, leaving 15 bases between. Germline CDR1 is LGHNA and CDR2 is YSLEER. This CDR3 contains 16 residues. CDR3 coding DNA: TGCGCCAGCAGCCATTTATTCGACAAAAAGAACACTGAAGCTTTCTTT. It is translated as CASSHLFDKKNTEAFF.

This clone was detected once. The J gene is TRBJ2-1, the V gene TRBV5-1; 9 bases fit TRBD2. The CDR3 is 16 residues long. Looked up from germline, CDR1 is SGHRS and CDR2 is YFSETQ. Trimming at V came to 4 bases and at J to 4 bases, leaving 9 bases not matched to a gene. CDR3 nucleotides: TGCGCCAGCAGCCCTGGTTTGGCGGGAGGGTACAATGAGCAGTTCTTC. Translated: CASSPGLAGGYNEQFF.

This clone was detected only a few times. V usage is TRBV5-6 and J usage is TRBJ2-2; 9 bases agree with TRBD2. J gave up 4 bases and V 4 bases, and 8 bases lay outside the gene matches. CDR3 length: 16 residues. CDR1 SGHDT and CDR2 YYEEEE come from the germline V gene. CDR3 amino acids: CASSRGGATSTGELFF. As DNA, the CDR3 is TGTGCCAGCAGCCGCGGGGGGGCGACGTCCACCGGGGAGCTGTTTTTT. The variable domain in full, with the rest retrieved from reference TRBV5-6 and TRBJ2-2, is DAGVTQSPTHLIKTRGQQVTLRCSPKSGHDTVSWYQQALGQGPQFIFQYYEEEERQRGNFPDRFSGHQFPNYSSELNVNALLLGDSALYLCASSRGGATSTGELFFGEGSRLTVL.

The chain combines TRBV5-1 with TRBJ1-1; the match to TRBD1 covers 9 bases. Trimming at V came to 0 bases and at J to 1 base, leaving 4 bases not matched to a gene. The CDR3 spans 16 residues. Per the germline V gene, CDR1 is SGHRS and CDR2 is YFSETQ. The CDR3 bases are TGCGCCAGCAGCTTGGACGGACAGGGGAGGAACACTGAAGCTTTCTTT. It encodes CASSLDGQGRNTEAFF.

V is TRBV5-1 and J is TRBJ2-3; TRBD2 matches 11 bases. V lost 3 bases and J lost 1; bases outside the gene matches: 16. The germline V gene encodes CDR1 SGHRS and CDR2 YFSETQ. This CDR3 contains 20 residues. CDR3 region: CASSYGGAFSSGGRTDTQYF. CDR3 sequence (DNA): TGCGCCAGCAGCTACGGTGGGGCCTTTTCTAGCGGGGGGCGCACAGATACGCAGTATTTT.

In its sample, this clone was seen a few times. The V and J genes are TRBV15 and TRBJ2-5, with TRBD2 identical over 11 bases. Germline CDR1 reads LNHNV; CDR2 reads YYDKDF (reference sequence). The CDR3 contains 19 residues. The junction had 13 bases not matched to a gene; V was cut back by 0 bases and J by 4 bases. The CDR3 DNA follows: TGTGCCACCAGCAGAGATCGGTTCACCGGGACTAGCGGCGGAGAGACCCAGTACTTC. Its protein is CATSRDRFTGTSGGETQYF.

The chain combines TRBV5-4 with TRBJ2-3; maybe TRBD2 (5 bases). The CDR3 is 14 amino acids. Germline-derived CDR1 and CDR2 are SGHNT and YYREEE (reference sequence). V gave up 4 bases and J gave up 4 bases, with 13 bases separating them. The DNA of the CDR3 is TGTGCCAGCAGCCCGGAGGTCTTCTCAGATACGCAGTATTTT. It encodes CASSPEVFSDTQYF.

The chain carries TRBV5-6 and TRBJ1-4, with 10 positions matching TRBD1. The CDR3 covers 14 residues. J was trimmed by 6 bases and V by 4 bases; bases with no gene match: 3. CDR1 SGHDT and CDR2 YYEEEE come from the germline V gene. The CDR3 sequence is CASSDRGLDEKLFF. Here the CDR3 DNA reads TGTGCCAGCAGCGACAGGGGGCTTGATGAAAAACTGTTTTTT.

This chain connects TRBV7-2 to TRBJ2-3; 8 positions agree with TRBD2. The V and J ends lost 1 base and 0 bases, in that order; junction bases with no gene match: 12. Germline assignment: CDR1 SGHTA and CDR2 FQGNSA. This CDR3 region has 19 residues. CDR3 DNA sequence: TGTGCCAGCAGCTTAGGATTTTCCCATAGCGGGACTAGCACAGATACGCAGTATTTT. Its protein product is CASSLGFSHSGTSTDTQYF.

The rearrangement links TRBV14 to TRBJ2-7; D call uncertain. Trimming cost V 3 bases and J 2 bases, with 2 bases left between them. Germline V gene sequence: CDR1 SGHDN, CDR2 FVKESK. The CDR3 contains 11 residues. CDR3 DNA sequence: TGTGCCAGCAGCCATACCTACGAGCAGTACTTC. Its translation is CASSHTYEQYF.

This chain links TRBV7-9 with TRBJ2-7; 11 bases align to TRBD1. The V gene's germline CDR1 is SEHNR and CDR2 FQNEAQ (reference sequence). The length of the CDR3 is 14 residues. Trimming removed 5 bases from V and 2 bases from J; junction bases left unmatched: 2. CDR3 bases: TGTGCCAGCAGCCCGGGACAGGGGGCCTACGAGCAGTACTTC. Translation gives CASSPGQGAYEQYF.

V usage is TRBV5-5 and J usage is TRBJ2-7; tentatively, D is TRBD2 (5 bases). There are 15 residues in the CDR3. Per the germline V gene, CDR1 is SGHKS and CDR2 is YYEKEE (reference sequence). Between the trimmed V and J ends, which lost 7 bases and 3 bases, there was a span of 20 bases. CDR3 nucleotides: TGTGCCAGCGGACGACCGGAGGACGGACTCTACGAGCAGTACTTC. Its translation is CASGRPEDGLYEQYF. Filled out from reference TRBV5-5 and TRBJ2-7, the complete variable domain reads DAGVTQSPTHLIKTRGQQVTLRCSPISGHKSVSWYQQVLGQGPQFIFQYYEKEERGRGNFPDRFSARQFPNYSSELNVNALLLGDSALYLCASGRPEDGLYEQYFGPGTRLTVT.

The chain employs TRBV2 and TRBJ2-2; D is possibly TRBD1 (6 bases). Germline V lookup: CDR1 SNHLY, CDR2 FYNNEI. The CDR3 extends over 15 amino acids. V was shortened by 4 bases and J by 4 bases, with 13 bases between the two germline ends. The CDR3 sequence is CASSGDRSLTGELFF. CDR3 sequence (DNA): TGTGCCAGCAGTGGAGACAGGTCGCTCACCGGGGAGCTGTTTTTT.

The J gene is TRBJ2-7, the V gene TRBV5-1; TRBD2 agrees at 8 bases. The CDR3 spans 15 residues. J lost 0 bases, V lost 3 bases, and 5 bases had no gene match. Germline lookup yields CDR1 SGHRS and CDR2 YFSETQ. CDR3 bases: TGCGCCAGCAGCTCACTAGCGGTGAGCTCCTACGAGCAGTACTTC. Its translation: CASSSLAVSSYEQYF.

The chain joins TRBV7-8 to TRBJ2-5; 8 bases agree with TRBD2. The CDR3 sequence is 17 residues long. Germline CDR1 and CDR2: SGHVS and FQNEAQ. Unmatched junction bases numbered 7, after V lost 0 bases and J lost 1 base. The CDR3 sequence: CASSLAGTRILQETQYF. CDR3 DNA sequence: TGTGCCAGCAGCTTAGCCGGGACTAGAATCCTCCAAGAGACCCAGTACTTC.

This rearrangement joins TRBV27 to TRBJ2-7, with 8 bases fitting TRBD2. Germline V gives CDR1 MNHEY, CDR2 SMNVEV (reference sequence). The CDR3 length is 16 residues. V dropped 4 bases and J dropped 2; count of bases not matched to a gene: 10. The CDR3 sequence: CASSSSGGQGPYEQYF. The CDR3 nucleotides read TGTGCCAGCAGTTCGAGCGGGGGTCAGGGGCCCTACGAGCAGTACTTC.

The V gene is TRBV6-6, the J gene TRBJ2-2, with a weak D call TRBD2 (5 bases). Trimming pared 2 bases from V and 8 bases from J, leaving 15 bases between. Germline values: CDR1 MNHNY, CDR2 SVGAGI (reference sequence). The CDR3 has 15 residues. CDR3 DNA sequence: TGTGCCAGCAGTTACGGAGGAGGAGGAGGAGGGGAGCTGTTTTTT. It yields the protein CASSYGGGGGGELFF.

This chain links TRBV4-3 with TRBJ2-7; 9 bases agree with TRBD2. This CDR3 has 16 residues. CDR1 LGHNA and CDR2 YSLEER come from the germline V gene. V shed 4 bases and J 0 bases; nucleotides not matched to a gene: 7. CDR3 coding DNA: TGCGCCAGCAGCCCCTCCCGGACTAGCGCCTCCTACGAGCAGTACTTC. Protein product: CASSPSRTSASYEQYF.

This clone was found once. The chain recombines TRBV29-1 with TRBJ1-4; D gene ambiguous. The germline V gene has CDR1 SQVTM and CDR2 ANQGSEA. V was cut by 5 bases and J by 6 bases, with 4 bases left in between. This CDR3 has 10 residues. In DNA, the CDR3 is TGCAGCGTTAGAGATGAAAAACTGTTTTTT. Encoded protein: CSVRDEKLFF.

V is TRBV19 and J is TRBJ1-1; D may be TRBD1 (5 bases). CDR1 and CDR2 from the germline V gene are LNHDA and SQIVND (reference sequence). The CDR3 runs to 15 residues. V was cut by 4 bases and J by 5 bases, with 17 bases left in between. The CDR3 sequence: CASSSAGTASTEAFF. CDR3 DNA: TGTGCCAGTAGTAGCGCGGGGACTGCGAGTACTGAAGCTTTCTTT. The variable domain in full, with the rest retrieved from reference TRBV19 and TRBJ1-1, is DGGITQSPKYLFRKEGQNVTLSCEQNLNHDAMYWYRQDPGQGLRLIYYSQIVNDFQKGDIAEGYSVSREKKESFPLTVTSAQKNPTAFYLCASSSAGTASTEAFFGQGTRLTVV.

The chain joins TRBV4-3 to TRBJ2-7; TRBD1 aligns across 7 bases. Unmatched junction bases numbered 6, after V lost 6 bases and J lost 4 bases. The CDR3 is made up of 13 amino acids. Germline CDR1 and CDR2: LGHNA and YSLEER. The CDR3 DNA reads as TGCGCCAGCAGAGGACAGGACGGGTACGAGCAGTACTTC. Its protein product is CASRGQDGYEQYF.

This CDR3 is CASSSSGDPWNIQYF. The CDR3 coding sequence is TGTGCCAGCAGCTCAAGCGGGGACCCTTGGAACATTCAGTACTTC. V and J are TRBV5-5 and TRBJ2-4; 7 nucleotides line up with TRBD2. Trimming took 3 bases from V and 7 from J; bases not matched to a gene: 10. The germline V gene encodes CDR1 SGHKS and CDR2 YYEKEE (reference sequence). The CDR3 length is 15 residues.

The chain is built from TRBV9 and TRBJ2-6; no clear D. V lost 0 bases, J lost 2 bases, and 6 bases lay in between. Germline V gene lookup returns CDR1 SGDLS and CDR2 YYNGEE. The CDR3 length is 15 residues. The CDR3 bases are TGTGCCAGCAGCGTAGGGGCTCCTGGGGCCAACGTCCTGACTTTC. It codes for CASSVGAPGANVLTF.

The J gene is TRBJ2-7, the V gene TRBV7-3, with 10 bases identical to TRBD1. CDR1 SGHTA and CDR2 FQGTGA come from the germline V gene. The CDR3 runs to 15 residues. The trim removed 0 bases at V and 6 bases at J, leaving 5 bases unmatched. CDR3 in amino acids: CASSLTGTGDGEQYF. In nucleotides, the CDR3 is TGTGCCAGCAGCTTAACGGGGACAGGGGACGGCGAGCAGTACTTC.

The chain carries TRBV5-1 and TRBJ1-4; 10 bases agree with TRBD1. Germline V gives CDR1 SGHRS, CDR2 YFSETQ. Losses at the gene ends were 4 bases for V and 5 bases for J; bases not matched to a gene: 8. The CDR3 totals 16 residues. The CDR3 DNA follows: TGCGCCAGCAGCGTAGGGTGGGGACAGGGGAATGAAAAACTGTTTTTT. Translating it yields CASSVGWGQGNEKLFF.

The CDR3 reads CASSQDLDTDTQYF. The DNA of the CDR3 is TGTGCCAGCAGCCAAGACCTAGACACAGATACGCAGTATTTT. The gene calls are TRBV4-2 and TRBJ2-3; D is undetermined. V shed 0 bases and J shed 2 bases, with 6 bases lying between them. Germline CDR1 reads LGHNA; CDR2 reads YNFKEQ. CDR3 size: 14 residues.

Written as DNA, the CDR3 is TGTGCCAGCAGTGGGGACAGGGTCCCGAACACTGAAGCTTTCTTT. It translates to CASSGDRVPNTEAFF. The rearrangement links TRBV2 to TRBJ1-1, with 9 bases lining up with TRBD1. Germline V lookup: CDR1 SNHLY, CDR2 FYNNEI. There are 15 residues in the CDR3. V dropped 4 bases and J dropped 1; count of bases not matched to a gene: 4.

The gene calls are TRBV12-5 and TRBJ2-7; weak D call: TRBD1 (6 bases). The CDR3 is made up of 13 amino acids. CDR1 is LGHNT, CDR2 FRNRAP, per germline. V shed 5 bases and J shed 4 bases, with 12 bases lying between them. The CDR3 region has the DNA TGTGCTAGTGGTCACGGACAGTCGTACGAGCAGTACTTC. Its protein product is CASGHGQSYEQYF.